These 23 T cell receptor beta chains were all obtained from the same sample, sequenced in a study of blood T cell repertoires in COVID-19. The data were produced by immunoSEQ multiplex PCR, yet TCRdb's version contains in-frame clones alone and is incomplete. The table has about 290,000 clones, roughly 90% seen once; the top ten hold about 1.7%. Sequencing used PBMCs or T cells enriched from blood (not recorded which). The receptor source for this set is a woman in her forties who had recovered from COVID-19.

The rearrangement joins TRBV11-2 to TRBJ1-4, with D uncertain. V was trimmed by 5 bases and J by 0 bases, leaving 7 bases between them. This CDR3 spans 14 amino acids. Germline CDR1 is SGHAT and CDR2 is FQNNGV. CDR3 coding DNA: TGTGCCAGCAGCCACGGTGCAACTAATGAAAAACTGTTTTTT. Its protein is CASSHGATNEKLFF.

CDR3 DNA: TGTGCCAGCAGCGCTGTAGGCAGGGGCTATGGCTACACCTTC. Translating it yields CASSAVGRGYGYTF. The chain couples TRBV5-4 to TRBJ1-2; D is perhaps TRBD1 (6 bases). This CDR3 comprises 14 residues. Germline CDR1 and CDR2: SGHNT and YYREEE (reference sequence). Trimming stripped 4 bases from V and 4 bases from J, with 14 bases between.

The rearrangement links TRBV5-1 to TRBJ1-3, with no clear D. The CDR3 totals 16 residues. V shed 3 bases and J shed 0 bases, with 13 bases lying between them. CDR1 and CDR2 (germline): SGHRS, YFSETQ. CDR3 residues: CASSSLLQDSGNTIYF. CDR3 sequence (DNA): TGCGCCAGCAGCTCCTTACTACAAGACTCTGGAAACACCATATATTTT. The full variable domain, in which reference TRBV5-1 and TRBJ1-3 provide the parts outside the CDR3, is KAGVTQTPRYLIKTRGQQVTLSCSPISGHRSVSWYQQTPGQGLQFLFEYFSETQRNKGNFPGRFSGRQFSNSRSEMNVSTLELGDSALYLCASSSLLQDSGNTIYFGEGSWLTVV.

The CDR3 coding sequence is TGTGCCAGTGCCACTATGGGGACCCAGTACTTC. Translation: CASATMGTQYF. The rearrangement joins TRBV19 to TRBJ2-5; D is uncertain. CDR3 size: 11 residues. V was trimmed by 8 bases and J by 7 bases, leaving 11 bases between them. CDR1 and CDR2 from the germline V gene are LNHDA and SQIVND (reference sequence). The full variable domain, its missing parts supplied by reference TRBV19 and TRBJ2-5, is DGGITQSPKYLFRKEGQNVTLSCEQNLNHDAMYWYRQDPGQGLRLIYYSQIVNDFQKGDIAEGYSVSREKKESFPLTVTSAQKNPTAFYLCASATMGTQYFGPGTRLLVL.

The chain uses TRBV13 and TRBJ1-1; 8 positions agree with TRBD1. Germline trimming cut 5 bases from V and 0 bases from J; bases unmatched to any gene: 17. CDR1 and CDR2 from the germline V gene are PRHDT and FYEKMQ (reference sequence). The CDR3 contains 19 residues. The CDR3 region is CASSHLGEGRGLLNTEAFF. The CDR3 DNA reads as TGTGCCAGCAGCCACCTCGGGGAGGGCAGGGGGCTGCTGAACACTGAAGCTTTCTTT. Combining the CDR3 with reference TRBV13 and TRBJ1-1 gives the whole variable domain AAGVIQSPRHLIKEKRETATLKCYPIPRHDTVYWYQQGPGQDPQFLISFYEKMQSDKGSIPDRFSAQQFSDYHSELNMSSLELGDSALYFCASSHLGEGRGLLNTEAFFGQGTRLTVV.

The chain links TRBV5-1 to TRBJ2-1, with 7 bases identical to TRBD2. The CDR3 contains 14 residues. The trim removed 4 bases at V and 4 bases at J, leaving 5 bases unmatched. CDR1 and CDR2 from the germline V gene are SGHRS and YFSETQ. This CDR3 is CASSTRGGYNEQFF. CDR3 DNA: TGCGCCAGCAGCACCCGGGGAGGGTACAATGAGCAGTTCTTC.

The chain uses TRBV19 and TRBJ1-1; no definite D call. There are 15 residues in the CDR3. Trimming took off 3 bases at V and 3 bases at J, with 14 bases between the two ends. From germline, CDR1 is LNHDA and CDR2 SQIVND (reference sequence). The CDR3 DNA reads as TGTGCCAGTAGTATCATGGGAGGTGGATACACTGAAGCTTTCTTT. This translates into CASSIMGGGYTEAFF.

The count of this clone is one. At one boundary the junction diverges from the germline segment, which might be a read error. V and J are TRBV30 and TRBJ1-1; TRBD1 is a possible D gene (6 bases). Germline CDR1 is GTSNPN and CDR2 is SVGIG (reference sequence). The CDR3 is 12 amino acids. The CDR3 bases are TGTGCCTGGAGTGTACCGTCTTCTCGGACAGACTTT. Its protein product is CAWSVPSSRTDF.

The chain is built from TRBV11-1 and TRBJ2-7; the D is unclear. This CDR3 comprises 13 residues. Deletions cut 1 base from V and 4 bases from J, with 8 bases between. Germline V gives CDR1 SGHAT, CDR2 FQDESV (reference sequence). Written as DNA, the CDR3 is TGTGCCAGCAGCTTAGGCCCCAGTTACGAGCAGTACTTC. It encodes CASSLGPSYEQYF.

The CDR3 DNA reads as TGTGCCACCAGTGGGGCGCGGGACGGATACAATGAGCAGTTCTTC. This gives the protein CATSGARDGYNEQFF. J is TRBJ2-1 and V is TRBV24-1; perhaps TRBD2 as D (6 bases). The CDR3 loop spans 15 amino acids. Germline CDR1 and CDR2: KGHDR and SFDVKD. Deletions cut 5 bases from V and 4 bases from J, with 14 bases between.

The chain carries TRBV27 and TRBJ1-2; no clear D. V dropped 3 bases and J dropped 2 bases, with 13 bases sitting between them. The CDR3 sequence is 15 residues long. The germline CDR1 and CDR2 sequences are MNHEY and SMNVEV (reference sequence). CDR3: CASSFNGVGNYGYTF. Here the CDR3 DNA reads TGTGCCAGCAGTTTTAACGGGGTGGGGAACTATGGCTACACCTTC.

The chain joins TRBV10-1 to TRBJ1-1; maybe TRBD1 (6 bases). The CDR3 sequence is 17 residues long. V was cut by 4 bases and J by 3 bases, with 21 bases left in between. CDR1 and CDR2 (germline): WNHNN, SYGVQD (reference sequence). CDR3 residues: CASSGGGRFEVDTEAFF. For the CDR3, the DNA is TGCGCCAGCAGTGGCGGGGGGCGGTTTGAGGTGGACACTGAAGCTTTCTTT.

The rearrangement uses TRBV5-1 and TRBJ2-3; TRBD1 aligns across 7 bases. The V gene end was trimmed by 4 bases and the J gene end by 1 base; junction bases not matched to a gene: 6. This CDR3 is built from 15 residues. Germline V gives CDR1 SGHRS, CDR2 YFSETQ. CDR3 protein: CASSVTGLRTDTQYF. CDR3 nucleotide sequence: TGCGCCAGCAGCGTGACAGGGCTACGCACAGATACGCAGTATTTT.

The chain employs TRBV18 and TRBJ1-5, with D unresolved. The CDR3 runs to 13 residues. V lost 2 bases and J lost 8, with 10 bases in between. Germline lookup yields CDR1 KGHSH and CDR2 LQKENI. The CDR3 sequence: CASSPSAAEPQHF. The CDR3 nucleotides are TGTGCCAGCTCACCAAGTGCGGCGGAGCCCCAGCATTTT. The whole variable domain, remainder taken from reference TRBV18 and TRBJ1-5, is NAGVMQNPRHLVRRRGQEARLRCSPMKGHSHVYWYRQLPEEGLKFMVYLQKENIIDESGMPKERFSAEFPKEGPSILRIQQVVRGDSAAYFCASSPSAAEPQHFGDGTRLSIL.

The chain uses TRBV18 and TRBJ2-1; D may be TRBD2 (5 bases). From germline, CDR1 is KGHSH and CDR2 LQKENI. V lost 3 bases and J 8 bases, leaving 11 bases between the germline ends. The CDR3 has 13 amino acids. As DNA, the CDR3 is TGTGCCAGCTCACCCCCGTCTAGCTATGAGCAGTTCTTC. Protein sequence: CASSPPSSYEQFF.

The chain joins TRBV6-1 to TRBJ1-1, with TRBD1 as a possible D gene (6 bases). CDR1 and CDR2 (germline): MNHNS, SASEGT. Deletions cut 0 bases from V and 4 bases from J, with 12 bases between. The CDR3 totals 15 residues. The CDR3, as DNA: TGTGCCAGCAGTGAAGCTACGGGGGGCGTCACTGAAGCTTTCTTT. It specifies CASSEATGGVTEAFF.

The chain uses TRBV7-9 and TRBJ1-2; TRBD1 matches 8 bases. The CDR3 extends over 17 amino acids. CDR1 is SEHNR, CDR2 FQNEAQ, per germline (reference sequence). V lost 5 bases to trimming and J lost 8 bases; unmatched junction nucleotides: 19. The DNA for the CDR3 is TGTGCCAGCAGCCATTCCCTACCAACCGGGACAGGTGGCGGCTACACCTTC. As protein: CASSHSLPTGTGGGYTF.

V and J are TRBV5-1 and TRBJ2-5; 10 bases are shared with TRBD1. Germline lookup yields CDR1 SGHRS and CDR2 YFSETQ. J was trimmed by 4 bases and V by 1 base; bases with no gene match: 10. The CDR3 spans 17 residues. The CDR3 loop reads CASSLYWGQGSGETQYF. CDR3 sequence (DNA): TGCGCCAGCAGCTTGTATTGGGGACAGGGGAGTGGAGAGACCCAGTACTTC.

This chain links TRBV6-5 with TRBJ1-1; maybe TRBD1 (5 bases). The CDR3 consists of 13 residues. V was shortened by 11 bases and J by 4 bases, with 17 bases between the two germline ends. The V gene's germline CDR1 is MNHEY and CDR2 SVGAGI. In DNA form, the CDR3 reads TGTGCCTGCTGGGGACTACGGGGCACTGAAGCTTTCTTT. Encoded protein: CACWGLRGTEAFF.

CDR3 coding DNA: TGTGCCAGCAGCCTAGGGGGCCCCCAAGAGACCCAGTACTTC. Translation: CASSLGGPQETQYF. V and J are TRBV5-4 and TRBJ2-5, with 7 bases fitting TRBD1. Germline V gene lookup returns CDR1 SGHNT and CDR2 YYREEE (reference sequence). This CDR3 comprises 14 residues. V gave up 4 bases and J gave up 1 base; unmatched junction bases: 4.

This clone was recorded only once. CDR3 sequence reads: CASSSGLAGQFF. CDR3 sequence (DNA): TGTGCCAGCAGCTCTGGCTTGGCTGGGCAGTTCTTC. The chain employs TRBV7-9 and TRBJ2-1; no clear D gene. CDR3 size: 12 residues. Trimming took 4 bases from V and 12 from J, leaving 13 bases between them. The germline V gene has CDR1 SEHNR and CDR2 FQNEAQ (reference sequence).

Ten or more counts support this clone. The V and J genes are TRBV5-4 and TRBJ1-3; D remains ambiguous. Trimming removed 4 bases from V and 2 bases from J, with 10 bases in between. The CDR3 is 14 amino acids. Per germline, CDR1 SGHNT and CDR2 YYREEE (reference sequence). The CDR3 reads CASSGASPGNTIYF. For the CDR3, the DNA is TGTGCCAGCAGCGGAGCTTCCCCTGGAAACACCATATATTTT.

The V gene is TRBV5-1, the J gene TRBJ1-1; TRBD1 aligns across 7 bases. The V and J ends lost 7 bases and 6 bases, in that order; junction bases with no gene match: 6. The CDR3 is 12 amino acids. The germline CDR1 and CDR2 sequences are SGHRS and YFSETQ. CDR3 in amino acids: CASRRQGAEAFF. CDR3 nucleotide sequence: TGCGCCAGCCGGAGGCAGGGGGCTGAAGCTTTCTTT.